Shown below are 16 T cell receptor beta chains from a single sample sequenced in a study of regulatory T cells in long-lasting Graves disease. CDR3-region Arm-PCR and iRepertoire HTBI primers produced the TCR beta libraries. TCRdb fed the multiplex PCR reads into MiXCR, producing one record per CDR3 protein. The sample yields roughly 500,000 distinct CDR3 sequences, 12% seen once. The time point here: newly diagnosed GD, antithyroid drugs for less than 3 months. Following extraction of RNA from PBMCs, that RNA was used to make the TCR library. This same sample was also part of a study on T cells in Graves' hyperthyroidism and ophthalmopathy.

The sample in question was peripheral blood mononuclear cells (PBMCs), obtained at new diagnosis, from a patient treated with antithyroid drugs. These TCRs come from a woman aged 25-40 years with Graves disease.

This clonotype was recorded many times. The chain has TRBV5-5 and TRBJ2-5; 13 bases agree with TRBD2. J gave up 5 bases and V 5 bases, and 9 bases lay outside the gene matches. Germline V gene data show CDR1 as SGHKS and CDR2 as YYEKEE (reference sequence). This CDR3 is built from 16 residues. CDR3 protein: CASSLRGLAGRETQYF. The CDR3 bases are TGTGCCAGCAGTTTAAGGGGACTAGCGGGACGGGAGACCCAGTACTTC.

There are many counts of this clonotype. V usage is TRBV2 and J usage is TRBJ1-1; D call uncertain. Germline lookup yields CDR1 SNHLY and CDR2 FYNNEI. Trimming left V 10 bases short and J 1 base short, with 13 bases between. The CDR3 contains 13 residues. Here the CDR3 reads CATQNRENTEAFF. In nucleotides, the CDR3 is TGTGCCACCCAAAACCGGGAGAACACTGAAGCTTTCTTT.

The genes are TRBV6-1 and TRBJ2-7; TRBD1 aligns across 7 bases. Losses at the gene ends were 8 bases for V and 0 bases for J; bases not matched to a gene: 7. The germline CDR1 and CDR2 sequences are MNHNS and SASEGT. This CDR3 is built from 14 residues. CDR3 sequence: CASSRDRDSYEQYF. The CDR3 nucleotides read TGTGCCAGCTCCCGGGACAGAGACTCCTACGAGCAGTACTTC.

This clonotype was seen repeatedly, ten times or more. Here the CDR3 DNA reads TGTGCCAGCAGCTTAAATAGCGGGATGGTGGAGACCCAGTACTTC. This codes for CASSLNSGMVETQYF. This chain links TRBV11-2 with TRBJ2-5; the match to TRBD2 covers 8 bases. Germline CDR1 SGHAT, CDR2 FQNNGV. V was pared by 2 bases and J by 5 bases, with 7 bases of the junction left unmatched. The CDR3 covers 15 residues. Full variable domain (missing parts from reference TRBV11-2 and TRBJ2-5): EAGVAQSPRYKIIEKRQSVAFWCNPISGHATLYWYQQILGQGPKLLIQFQNNGVVDDSQLPKDRFSAERLKGVDSTLKIQPAKLEDSAVYLCASSLNSGMVETQYFGPGTRLLVL.

The chain uses TRBV28 and TRBJ2-3; 7 bases are shared with TRBD1. Germline CDR1 MDHEN, CDR2 SYDVKM. The CDR3 has 15 residues. V trimming: 6 bases; J trimming: 6 bases; junction bases outside the gene matches: 12. The CDR3 DNA is TGTGCCAGCAGGGATTTGAGCAGGGGGTCGGATACGCAGTATTTT. Amino acids: CASRDLSRGSDTQYF.

At least ten counts were recorded for this clonotype. The chain combines TRBV27 with TRBJ1-4; 9 positions agree with TRBD1. The CDR3 is 14 amino acids. J was trimmed by 13 bases and V by 4 bases; bases with no gene match: 10. The V gene's germline CDR1 is MNHEY and CDR2 SMNVEV (reference sequence). The CDR3 DNA reads as TGTGCCAGCAGTTCTACCGGGACAGGGTACAGACTGTTTTTT. Translation: CASSSTGTGYRLFF.

The chain has TRBV15 and TRBJ2-7, with a weak D call TRBD2 (6 bases). The germline V gene encodes CDR1 LNHNV and CDR2 YYDKDF (reference sequence). The CDR3 extends over 15 amino acids. The V gene lost 1 base and the J gene lost 3 bases, with 13 bases spanning the gap. CDR3 sequence (DNA): TGTGCCACCAGCAGAGGCTTGGGGGGAAGCTACGAGCAGTACTTC. Translation: CATSRGLGGSYEQYF.

There are many counts of this clonotype. The chain has TRBV12-3 or TRBV12-4 and TRBJ2-5; no clear D gene. Trimming removed 3 bases from V and 4 bases from J, with 9 bases in between. This CDR3 has 13 amino acids. CDR3 protein: CASSFLVRETQYF. The DNA of the CDR3 is TGTGCCAGCAGTTTCCTAGTCCGAGAGACCCAGTACTTC.

The J gene is TRBJ2-2, the V gene TRBV25-1; D unresolved. Germline CDR1 and CDR2: MGHDK and SYGVNS. The V end lost 3 bases, the J end lost 2 bases, and 10 bases lay between the germline ends. The CDR3 covers 15 residues. The CDR3 DNA reads as TGTGCCAGCAGTGACGTGGTCCTTAACACCGGGGAGCTGTTTTTT. Protein product: CASSDVVLNTGELFF. Looking up the rest from reference TRBV25-1 and TRBJ2-2 gives the full variable domain: EADIYQTPRYLVIGTGKKITLECSQTMGHDKMYWYQQDPGMELHLIHYSYGVNSTEKGDLSSESTVSRIRTEHFPLTLESARPSHTSQYLCASSDVVLNTGELFFGEGSRLTVL.

This clonotype was counted between two and nine times. The chain combines TRBV5-5 with TRBJ1-5, with 9 bases fitting TRBD1. V lost 5 bases to trimming and J lost 1 base; unmatched junction nucleotides: 10. The germline V gene has CDR1 SGHKS and CDR2 YYEKEE (reference sequence). This CDR3 region has 17 residues. CDR3 nucleotide sequence: TGTGCCAGCAGTATGGGACAGGGTTGGGGGAGCAATCAGCCCCAGCATTTT. Translated, it gives CASSMGQGWGSNQPQHF.

This clonotype appeared many times. The chain is built from TRBV28 and TRBJ2-1; 8 positions agree with TRBD2. This CDR3 is built from 11 residues. V lost 6 bases, J lost 15 bases, and 7 bases stayed unmatched. Germline CDR1 and CDR2: MDHEN and SYDVKM. CDR3 bases: TGTGCCAGCAGGGGACTAGTTCAATGGTTCTTC. Translation gives CASRGLVQWFF.

This clonotype was picked up many times. The gene calls are TRBV12-3 or TRBV12-4 and TRBJ1-1; tentative D call: TRBD1 (5 bases). The CDR3 spans 15 residues. Trimming took 6 bases from V and 5 from J, leaving 19 bases between them. The CDR3 DNA reads TGTGCCAGCAGGTCACCGGGTGTGAGGGGAACTGAAGCTTTCTTT. Amino acids: CASRSPGVRGTEAFF.

In its sample, this clonotype was seen a few times. The chain joins TRBV5-6 to TRBJ2-1; D unresolved. The CDR3 sequence is 17 residues long. Trimming took 1 base from V and 1 from J, leaving 15 bases between them. Germline V gives CDR1 SGHDT, CDR2 YYEEEE. The CDR3 reads CASSLLAAVLSYNEQFF. CDR3 DNA sequence: TGTGCCAGCAGCTTGTTGGCGGCCGTTTTGTCCTACAATGAGCAGTTCTTC. The full variable domain, in which reference TRBV5-6 and TRBJ2-1 provide the parts outside the CDR3, is DAGVTQSPTHLIKTRGQQVTLRCSPKSGHDTVSWYQQALGQGPQFIFQYYEEEERQRGNFPDRFSGHQFPNYSSELNVNALLLGDSALYLCASSLLAAVLSYNEQFFGPGTRLTVL.

This clonotype was observed at least ten times. The V gene is TRBV6-5, the J gene TRBJ1-1; D possibly corresponds to TRBD1 (6 bases). The V gene lost 2 bases and the J gene lost 7 bases, with 8 bases spanning the gap. The CDR3 has 12 amino acids. Per germline, CDR1 MNHEY and CDR2 SVGAGI. The CDR3 DNA sequence: TGTGCCAGCAGTTACGACAGGTTTGAAGCTTTCTTT. It codes for CASSYDRFEAFF.

This clonotype has at least ten counts. The chain carries TRBV13 and TRBJ2-5, with D unresolved. Trimming cost V 1 base and J 2 bases, with 8 bases left between them. The CDR3 covers 14 residues. Germline V gene data show CDR1 as PRHDT and CDR2 as FYEKMQ (reference sequence). The CDR3 sequence: CASSLALWQETQYF. The CDR3 DNA is TGTGCCAGCAGCTTAGCCCTCTGGCAAGAGACCCAGTACTTC.

This clonotype was counted many times. The V and J genes are TRBV27 and TRBJ1-1; TRBD1 might be the D (5 bases). This CDR3 comprises 16 residues. Per germline, CDR1 MNHEY and CDR2 SMNVEV (reference sequence). Trimming cost V 6 bases and J 0 bases, with 17 bases left between them. In nucleotides, the CDR3 is TGTGCCAGCAGACCCGACCCGGGACCCATGAACACTGAAGCTTTCTTT. This translates into CASRPDPGPMNTEAFF.